These 32 T cell receptor beta chains share one sample of origin, sequenced in a study of blood T cell repertoires in COVID-19. Using immunoSEQ multiplex PCR, the repertoire was profiled, and TCRdb retains in-frame clones only, with some absent. The sample includes a few hundred thousand clones, 70% to 90% of them seen just once. The sample taken for sequencing was peripheral blood. The receptor source for this set is a woman aged 45-59 years with COVID-19, enrolled during active disease.

This clone came up a few times. The chain links TRBV4-1 to TRBJ2-2, with D possibly being TRBD1 (6 bases). The CDR3 loop spans 15 amino acids. The germline V gene has CDR1 MGHRA and CDR2 YSYEKL. V was clipped by 5 bases and J by 5 bases, with 15 bases between them. The CDR3 bases are TGCGCCAGCAGCATTGGGCCAGGGGAGACCGGGGAGCTGTTTTTT. It translates to CASSIGPGETGELFF.

The rearrangement uses TRBV7-3 and TRBJ1-2; 8 bases line up with TRBD1. The CDR3 spans 15 residues. Germline CDR1 SGHTA, CDR2 FQGTGA. V shed 5 bases and J 1 base; nucleotides not matched to a gene: 6. The CDR3 sequence is CASSATGGNNYGYTF. CDR3 nucleotides: TGTGCCAGCAGCGCTACAGGGGGGAATAACTATGGCTACACCTTC.

The chain combines TRBV6-1 with TRBJ1-6, with D tentatively TRBD1 (6 bases). CDR1 and CDR2 from the germline V gene are MNHNS and SASEGT. This CDR3 contains 19 residues. V lost 2 bases and J 0 bases, leaving 17 bases between the germline ends. The CDR3 DNA reads as TGTGCCAGCAGTGAATTTGTACAGGGCTTTAGCTCCTATAATTCACCCCTCCACTTT. It yields the protein CASSEFVQGFSSYNSPLHF.

For the CDR3, the DNA is TGCGCCAGCAGCCGTAAACTAGTGGACGCCGGGGAGCTGTTTTTT. Protein sequence: CASSRKLVDAGELFF. The chain uses TRBV4-1 and TRBJ2-2; possible D gene TRBD2, 5 bases. The CDR3 is made up of 15 amino acids. Trimming pared 4 bases from V and 6 bases from J, leaving 15 bases between. Germline-derived CDR1 and CDR2 are MGHRA and YSYEKL.

In nucleotides, the CDR3 is TGTGCCAGCAGCTTGGGGACAGGGAATCGGAACACTGAAGCTTTCTTT. Translating it yields CASSLGTGNRNTEAFF. The J gene is TRBJ1-1, the V gene TRBV5-8; 8 positions match TRBD1. The CDR3 totals 16 residues. Germline V gene sequence: CDR1 SGHTS, CDR2 YDEGEE. The ends lost 0 bases at V and 1 base at J; junction bases unmatched: 5.

The table lists this clone with a count of one. The chain recombines TRBV21-1 with TRBJ2-7; TRBD2, the table's D call, was not compared with the DNA. TRBV21-1 is tagged as a pseudogene. This CDR3 contains 19 residues. The CDR3: CASPEGGTSGGVGRNEQYV. The CDR3, as DNA: TGTGCCAGCCCCGAGGGAGGGACTAGCGGGGGTGTCGGGAGGAACGAGCAGTACGTC.

The CDR3 region is CATSDFWTSGGPNTGELFF. The DNA for the CDR3 is TGTGCCACCAGTGATTTTTGGACTAGCGGGGGGCCGAACACCGGGGAGCTGTTTTTT. V and J are TRBV24-1 and TRBJ2-2; 14 bases align to TRBD2. With V trimmed by 1 base and J by 0 bases, 3 bases remained unmatched. This CDR3 has 19 amino acids. Germline V gives CDR1 KGHDR, CDR2 SFDVKD.

The table lists this clone with a count of one. The chain links TRBV5-4 to TRBJ2-1, with TRBD2 matching 8 bases. From germline, CDR1 is SGHNT and CDR2 YYREEE (reference sequence). This CDR3 is built from 15 residues. Trimming took 4 bases from V and 6 from J; bases not matched to a gene: 9. The CDR3 protein is CASSSLAGGINEQFF. The CDR3 coding sequence is TGTGCCAGCAGCAGTCTCGCGGGGGGTATCAATGAGCAGTTCTTC.

The chain has TRBV7-9 and TRBJ2-7, with D unclear. The length of the CDR3 is 13 residues. The V end was cut by 4 bases, the J end by 0 bases, with 7 bases between. Per the germline V gene, CDR1 is SEHNR and CDR2 is FQNEAQ (reference sequence). CDR3 DNA sequence: TGTGCCAGCAGCTCTGACTTCTCCTACGAGCAGTACTTC. It yields the protein CASSSDFSYEQYF. The variable domain in full, completed from reference TRBV7-9 and TRBJ2-7, reads DTGVSQNPRHKITKRGQNVTFRCDPISEHNRLYWYRQTLGQGPEFLTYFQNEAQLEKSRLLSDRFSAERPKGSFSTLEIQRTEQGDSAMYLCASSSDFSYEQYFGPGTRLTVT.

The chain joins TRBV7-2 to TRBJ2-7; 7 bases map to TRBD1. Germline lookup yields CDR1 SGHTA and CDR2 FQGNSA. This CDR3 comprises 13 residues. Trimming at V came to 5 bases and at J to 6 bases, leaving 7 bases not matched to a gene. The CDR3 nucleotides read TGTGCCAGCAGCCTTCGCCCAGGGGGCGAGCAGTACTTC. Translating it yields CASSLRPGGEQYF. Using reference TRBV7-2 and TRBJ2-7 for the parts outside the CDR3, the full variable domain is GAGVSQSPSNKVTEKGKDVELRCDPISGHTALYWYRQSLGQGLEFLIYFQGNSAPDKSGLPSDRFSAERTGGSVSTLTIQRTQQEDSAVYLCASSLRPGGEQYFGPGTRLTVT.

Turning to this clone: The sample has other DNA sequences that encode this CDR3 too. As DNA, the CDR3 is TGTGCCATCGGCCGACAGGGGGACTATGGCTACACCTTC. This translates into CAIGRQGDYGYTF. The rearrangement joins TRBV10-3 to TRBJ1-2, with 9 bases fitting TRBD1. J was trimmed by 3 bases and V by 8 bases; bases with no gene match: 4. There are 13 residues in the CDR3. CDR1 ENHRY and CDR2 SYGVKD come from the germline V gene.

The CDR3 DNA is TGCGCCAGCACCCCAGGGGTCAACACTTTGGAGCTGTTTTTT. This translates into CASTPGVNTLELFF. The chain has TRBV10-2 and TRBJ2-2; D may be TRBD1 (6 bases). The CDR3 runs 14 residues. In germline, CDR1 is WSHSY, CDR2 SAAADI. Between the trimmed V and J ends, which lost 7 bases and 10 bases, there was a span of 19 bases.

The chain joins TRBV29-1 to TRBJ1-4, with a weak D call TRBD1 (6 bases). In germline, CDR1 is SQVTM, CDR2 ANQGSEA. This CDR3 is 16 amino acids long. V was trimmed by 7 bases and J by 3 bases, leaving 21 bases between them. As DNA, the CDR3 is TGCAGCGGACGGTCCGGGGGGGCAGGGCCTAATGAAAAACTGTTTTTT. Translation gives CSGRSGGAGPNEKLFF.

The chain uses TRBV10-3 and TRBJ2-3; TRBD2 is a possible D gene (6 bases). Germline V CDR1 and CDR2: ENHRY, SYGVKD. The CDR3 is made up of 15 amino acids. V was trimmed by 0 bases and J by 3 bases, leaving 10 bases between them. The CDR3 DNA follows: TGTGCCATCAGTGAGTCGGGAGGTACGACAGATACGCAGTATTTT. This gives the protein CAISESGGTTDTQYF.

This chain joins TRBV11-2 and TRBJ2-5; the match to TRBD2 covers 10 bases. The V gene end was trimmed by 2 bases and the J gene end by 4 bases; junction bases not matched to a gene: 4. The germline gives CDR1 SGHAT, CDR2 FQNNGV. This CDR3 contains 15 residues. The chain's CDR3 is CASSLLSSGGETQYF. In DNA, the CDR3 is TGTGCCAGCAGCTTATTGTCTAGCGGGGGAGAGACCCAGTACTTC.

The chain carries TRBV19 and TRBJ1-4; 11 bases agree with TRBD1. The CDR3 is 16 amino acids. Germline V lookup: CDR1 LNHDA, CDR2 SQIVND (reference sequence). Trimming cost V 3 bases and J 8 bases; bases outside gene matches: 8. CDR3 loop: CASSIWTGGAREKLFF. The CDR3 DNA reads as TGTGCCAGTAGTATTTGGACAGGGGGCGCCAGGGAAAAACTGTTTTTT. The entire variable domain, with the rest obtained from reference TRBV19 and TRBJ1-4, is as follows: DGGITQSPKYLFRKEGQNVTLSCEQNLNHDAMYWYRQDPGQGLRLIYYSQIVNDFQKGDIAEGYSVSREKKESFPLTVTSAQKNPTAFYLCASSIWTGGAREKLFFGSGTQLSVL.

This sequence joins TRBV6-1 and TRBJ2-7; D gene unclear. This CDR3 has 13 amino acids. V was cut by 2 bases and J by 3 bases, with 8 bases left in between. CDR1 and CDR2 from the germline V gene are MNHNS and SASEGT. The DNA of the CDR3 is TGTGCCAGCAGTGAACTTTATTACTACGAGCAGTACGTC. This encodes CASSELYYYEQYV.

The gene calls are TRBV6-5 and TRBJ2-2; possibly TRBD2 for D (5 bases). This CDR3 contains 15 residues. Trimming left V 4 bases short and J 3 bases short, with 12 bases between. Germline values: CDR1 MNHEY, CDR2 SVGAGI. CDR3 DNA sequence: TGTGCCAGCAGTTCCCCTAGCAACCACACCGGGGAGCTGTTTTTT. Translation gives CASSSPSNHTGELFF.

This clone has just one count. The gene calls are TRBV11-2 and TRBJ2-5, with TRBD1 as a possible D gene (6 bases). V was pared by 5 bases and J by 6 bases, with 22 bases between. Germline V gene lookup returns CDR1 SGHAT and CDR2 FQNNGV. The length of the CDR3 is 16 residues. DNA of the CDR3: TGTGCCAGCAGCCCCGAGGCGGCGGCAGGGGCACAGACCCAGTACTTC. Its translation is CASSPEAAAGAQTQYF.

The gene calls are TRBV10-3 and TRBJ1-4, with a tentative D call TRBD1 (6 bases). The CDR3 extends over 15 amino acids. Germline V lookup: CDR1 ENHRY, CDR2 SYGVKD. V gave up 9 bases and J gave up 0 bases, with 14 bases separating them. CDR3: CAISSGQSTNEKLFF. CDR3 DNA: TGTGCCATATCTTCTGGACAGTCAACTAATGAAAAACTGTTTTTT.

V is TRBV12-5 and J is TRBJ1-1; TRBD1 matches at 8 bases. Germline V gene lookup returns CDR1 LGHNT and CDR2 FRNRAP. CDR3 size: 17 residues. The V segment lost 5 bases and the J segment 1 base; nucleotides outside the gene matches: 12. CDR3 sequence (DNA): TGTGCTAGTGGTACACATATGGCGCAGGGGGCGAACACTGAAGCTTTCTTT. Translating gives CASGTHMAQGANTEAFF.

This clone has a single count. The chain carries TRBV12-5 and TRBJ1-2; 7 bases fit TRBD1. J gave up 10 bases and V 3 bases, and 11 bases lay outside the gene matches. Germline CDR1 LGHNT, CDR2 FRNRAP. The CDR3 runs to 14 residues. Written as DNA, the CDR3 is TGTGCTAGTGGTTTTGCATCCGGGACAGCATTCTACACCTTC. Translating it yields CASGFASGTAFYTF.

The chain links TRBV10-3 to TRBJ2-3; possible D gene TRBD1, 5 bases. Trimming left V 9 bases short and J 2 bases short, with 12 bases between. The CDR3 consists of 13 residues. Germline V gene data show CDR1 as ENHRY and CDR2 as SYGVKD. Here the CDR3 reads CAIRGGATDTQYF. The CDR3 bases are TGTGCCATAAGGGGTGGGGCCACAGATACGCAGTATTTT.

In its sample, this clone was seen a few times. The chain recombines TRBV2 with TRBJ2-6; D is ambiguous. With 3 bases removed from V and 1 base from J, the gap between germline ends came to 7 bases. The CDR3 sequence is 15 residues long. Germline V gene sequence: CDR1 SNHLY, CDR2 FYNNEI. The chain's CDR3 is CASSDWSSGANVLTF. CDR3 bases: TGTGCCAGCAGTGATTGGAGTTCTGGGGCCAACGTCCTGACTTTC.

The chain links TRBV11-2 to TRBJ1-6; 7 bases are shared with TRBD1. CDR1 and CDR2 (germline): SGHAT, FQNNGV. The CDR3 totals 17 residues. Unmatched junction bases numbered 4, after V lost 2 bases and J lost 0 bases. CDR3 nucleotides: TGTGCCAGCAGCTTATTGGGACAGAGCTCCTATAATTCACCCCTCCACTTT. Its translation is CASSLLGQSSYNSPLHF.

J is TRBJ1-4 and V is TRBV27, with a tentative D call TRBD1 (5 bases). Trimming stripped 1 base from V and 7 bases from J, with 16 bases between. The CDR3 is 16 residues long. The V gene's germline CDR1 is MNHEY and CDR2 SMNVEV (reference sequence). Here the CDR3 DNA reads TGTGCCAGCAGTTTATTGGGGGGGACGTCACTTGAAAAACTGTTTTTT. This translates into CASSLLGGTSLEKLFF.

The chain joins TRBV21-1 to TRBJ1-4; whether TRBD1, the table's D call, matches the DNA was not checked. TRBV21-1 is tagged as a pseudogene. The CDR3 has 15 residues. CDR3 nucleotides: TGTGCCAGGACGGACAGGAGGACAACTAATGAAAAACTGTTTTTT. Its protein is CARTDRRTTNEKLFF.

The chain is built from TRBV18 and TRBJ1-5, with D possibly TRBD1 on 5 matching bases. This CDR3 is 17 amino acids long. Trimming removed 2 bases from V and 4 bases from J, with 18 bases in between. Germline values: CDR1 KGHSH, CDR2 LQKENI. CDR3: CASSPSNHRSDNQPQHF. In DNA, the CDR3 is TGTGCCAGCTCACCATCAAACCACAGGTCCGATAATCAGCCCCAGCATTTT.

The chain recombines TRBV30 with TRBJ1-3; the D gene is possibly TRBD1 (5 bases). Trimming left V 5 bases short and J 2 bases short, with 10 bases between. Germline lookup yields CDR1 GTSNPN and CDR2 SVGIG (reference sequence). The CDR3 sequence is 13 residues long. DNA for the CDR3: TGTGCCTGGGGGGGGTTACCTGGAAACACCATATATTTT. As protein: CAWGGLPGNTIYF.

The V gene is TRBV19, the J gene TRBJ2-2, with unresolved D. The CDR3 runs 14 residues. Germline V lookup: CDR1 LNHDA, CDR2 SQIVND (reference sequence). Trimming stripped 6 bases from V and 8 bases from J, with 16 bases between. The DNA for the CDR3 is TGTGCCAGTAGGGGCCTCGACGGCCCTGGGGAGCTGTTTTTT. Its protein product is CASRGLDGPGELFF.

This rearrangement joins TRBV12-3 or TRBV12-4 to TRBJ1-1, with 8 bases that match TRBD1. The CDR3 is made up of 13 amino acids. Trimming took 6 bases from V and 4 from J; bases not matched to a gene: 4. CDR3 amino acids: CASRDRVSTEAFF. The DNA of the CDR3 is TGTGCCAGCAGGGACAGGGTAAGCACTGAAGCTTTCTTT.

The gene calls are TRBV19 and TRBJ1-2; D is unclear. This CDR3 comprises 15 residues. Germline CDR1 LNHDA, CDR2 SQIVND (reference sequence). V dropped 8 bases and J dropped 4 bases, with 20 bases sitting between them. Written as DNA, the CDR3 is TGTGCCAGTCAAGACTATTCCGGACGGACCTATGGCTACACCTTC. Protein: CASQDYSGRTYGYTF. Full variable domain (rest looked up from reference TRBV19 and TRBJ1-2): DGGITQSPKYLFRKEGQNVTLSCEQNLNHDAMYWYRQDPGQGLRLIYYSQIVNDFQKGDIAEGYSVSREKKESFPLTVTSAQKNPTAFYLCASQDYSGRTYGYTFGSGTRLTVV.